The T cell receptor (beta chain) described here comes from a study of OX40 agonist ivuxolimab in advanced cancers. The CDR3 runs 13 residues. CDR1 and CDR2 from the germline V gene are SGHTA and FQGNSA. Autoimmune disease history or systemic immunosuppression was exclusionary. Data came from immunoSEQ multiplex PCR; TCRdb stores just in-frame clones and leaves some out. The sample shows roughly 74,000 clones, about four fifths of them seen only once. The TCR comes from an adult with an advanced solid tumor such as melanoma, head and neck, liver or kidney cancer. The chain recombines TRBV7-2 with TRBJ2-5, with a possible D match to TRBD2 (6 bases). The J call may be in error: the DNA end matches TRBJ2-7 better. The source material was CD4+ or CD8+ T cells sorted from blood, sampled in a trial of the OX40 agonist ivuxolimab. CDR3 loop: CASNSGGNYEQYF. The CDR3, as DNA: TGTGCCAGCAACTCCGGAGGGAACTACGAGCAGTACTTC.